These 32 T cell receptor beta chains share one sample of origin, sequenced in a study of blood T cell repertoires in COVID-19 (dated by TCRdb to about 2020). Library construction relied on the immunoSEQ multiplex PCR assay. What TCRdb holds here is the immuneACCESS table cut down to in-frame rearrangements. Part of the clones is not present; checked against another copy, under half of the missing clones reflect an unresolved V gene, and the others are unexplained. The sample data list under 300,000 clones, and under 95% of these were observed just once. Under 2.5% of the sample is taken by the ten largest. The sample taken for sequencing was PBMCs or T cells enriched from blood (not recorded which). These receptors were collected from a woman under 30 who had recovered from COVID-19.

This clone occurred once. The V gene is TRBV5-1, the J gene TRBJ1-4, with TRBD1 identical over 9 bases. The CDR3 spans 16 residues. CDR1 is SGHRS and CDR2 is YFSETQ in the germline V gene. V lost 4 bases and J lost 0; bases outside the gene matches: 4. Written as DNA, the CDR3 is TGCGCCAGCAGCCCCGGACAGGGGTCAACTAATGAAAAACTGTTTTTT. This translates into CASSPGQGSTNEKLFF. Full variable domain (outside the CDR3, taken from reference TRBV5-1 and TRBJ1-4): KAGVTQTPRYLIKTRGQQVTLSCSPISGHRSVSWYQQTPGQGLQFLFEYFSETQRNKGNFPGRFSGRQFSNSRSEMNVSTLELGDSALYLCASSPGQGSTNEKLFFGSGTQLSVL.

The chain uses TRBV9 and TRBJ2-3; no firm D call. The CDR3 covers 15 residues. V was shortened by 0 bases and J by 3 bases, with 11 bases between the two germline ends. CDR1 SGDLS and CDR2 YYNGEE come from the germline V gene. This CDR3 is CASSVGGSLTDTQYF. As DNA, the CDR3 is TGTGCCAGCAGCGTAGGCGGCAGTTTGACAGATACGCAGTATTTT.

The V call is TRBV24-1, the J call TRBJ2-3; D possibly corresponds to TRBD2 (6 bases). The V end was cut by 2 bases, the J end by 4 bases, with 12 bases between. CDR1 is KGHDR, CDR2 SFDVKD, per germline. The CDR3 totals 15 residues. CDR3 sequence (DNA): TGTGCCACCAGTGATTCGTGGGGAGGTCCAGATACGCAGTATTTT. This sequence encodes CATSDSWGGPDTQYF.

The CDR3 here is CASSTQGGYGGYTF. The CDR3 nucleotides read TGTGCCAGCAGTACCCAAGGAGGTTACGGTGGCTACACCTTC. The chain links TRBV27 to TRBJ1-2; D gene ambiguous. The CDR3 has 14 amino acids. The V and J ends lost 5 bases and 7 bases respectively, with 17 bases between them. The germline CDR1 and CDR2 sequences are MNHEY and SMNVEV (reference sequence).

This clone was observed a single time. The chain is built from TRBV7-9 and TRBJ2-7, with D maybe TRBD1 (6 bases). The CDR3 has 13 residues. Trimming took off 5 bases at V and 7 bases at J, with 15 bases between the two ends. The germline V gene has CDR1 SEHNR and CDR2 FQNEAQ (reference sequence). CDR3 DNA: TGTGCCAGCAGCCCAGAGGGGGTGCGGGAGCAGTACTTC. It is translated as CASSPEGVREQYF.

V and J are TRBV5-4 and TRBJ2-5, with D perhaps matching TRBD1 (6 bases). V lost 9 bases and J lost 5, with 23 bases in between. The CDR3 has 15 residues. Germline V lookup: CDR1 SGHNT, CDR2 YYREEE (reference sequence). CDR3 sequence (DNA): TGTGCCACCCTACGAGACAGGAATTCTCCGGAGACCCAGTACTTC. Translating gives CATLRDRNSPETQYF.

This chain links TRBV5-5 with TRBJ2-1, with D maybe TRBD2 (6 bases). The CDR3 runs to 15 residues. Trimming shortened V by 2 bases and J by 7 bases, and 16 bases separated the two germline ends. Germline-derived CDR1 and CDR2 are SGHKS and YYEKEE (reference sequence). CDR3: CASSFALSGSNEQFF. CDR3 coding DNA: TGTGCCAGCAGCTTCGCTTTGAGCGGGTCAAATGAGCAGTTCTTC. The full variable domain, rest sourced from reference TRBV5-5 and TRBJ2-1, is DAGVTQSPTHLIKTRGQQVTLRCSPISGHKSVSWYQQVLGQGPQFIFQYYEKEERGRGNFPDRFSARQFPNYSSELNVNALLLGDSALYLCASSFALSGSNEQFFGPGTRLTVL.

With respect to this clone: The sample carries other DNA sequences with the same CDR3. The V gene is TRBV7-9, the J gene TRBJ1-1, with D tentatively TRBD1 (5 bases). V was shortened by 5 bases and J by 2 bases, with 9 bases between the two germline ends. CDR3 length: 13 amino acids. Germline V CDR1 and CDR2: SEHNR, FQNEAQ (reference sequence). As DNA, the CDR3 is TGTGCCAGCAGCCGACAGAGAAACACTGAAGCTTTCTTT. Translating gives CASSRQRNTEAFF.

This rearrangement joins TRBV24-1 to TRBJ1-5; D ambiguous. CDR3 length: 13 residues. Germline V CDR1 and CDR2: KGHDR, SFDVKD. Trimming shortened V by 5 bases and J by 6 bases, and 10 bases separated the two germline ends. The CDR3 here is CATSAGYGQPQHF. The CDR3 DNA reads TGTGCCACCAGTGCGGGGTACGGTCAGCCCCAGCATTTT.

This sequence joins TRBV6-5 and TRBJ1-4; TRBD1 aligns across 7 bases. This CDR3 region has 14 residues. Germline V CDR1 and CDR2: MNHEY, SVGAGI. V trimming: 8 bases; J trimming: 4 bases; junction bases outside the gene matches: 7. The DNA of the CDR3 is TGTGCCAGCGCTAGGGGGCAAAGTAATGAAAAACTGTTTTTT. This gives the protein CASARGQSNEKLFF.

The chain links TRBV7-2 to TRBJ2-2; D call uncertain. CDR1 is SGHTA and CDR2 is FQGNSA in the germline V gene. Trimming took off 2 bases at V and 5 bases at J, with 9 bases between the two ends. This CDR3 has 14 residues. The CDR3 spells CASSLLGGTGELFF. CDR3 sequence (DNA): TGTGCCAGCAGCTTACTAGGTGGGACCGGGGAGCTGTTTTTT. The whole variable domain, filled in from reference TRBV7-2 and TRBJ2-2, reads GAGVSQSPSNKVTEKGKDVELRCDPISGHTALYWYRQSLGQGLEFLIYFQGNSAPDKSGLPSDRFSAERTGGSVSTLTIQRTQQEDSAVYLCASSLLGGTGELFFGEGSRLTVL.

For the CDR3, the DNA is TGCGCCAGCAGCCCCAGGGGAGTAATGAACACTGAAGCTTTCTTT. This sequence encodes CASSPRGVMNTEAFF. The V and J genes are TRBV4-1 and TRBJ1-1; a possible D gene is TRBD1 (6 bases). Trimming took 4 bases from V and 0 from J, leaving 12 bases between them. This CDR3 region has 15 residues. Germline V gene data show CDR1 as MGHRA and CDR2 as YSYEKL.

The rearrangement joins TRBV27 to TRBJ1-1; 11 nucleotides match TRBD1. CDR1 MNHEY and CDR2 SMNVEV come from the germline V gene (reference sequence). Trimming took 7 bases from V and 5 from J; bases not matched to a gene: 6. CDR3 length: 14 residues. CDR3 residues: CASKGQGAVTEAFF. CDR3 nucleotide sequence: TGTGCCAGCAAAGGACAGGGGGCGGTAACTGAAGCTTTCTTT.

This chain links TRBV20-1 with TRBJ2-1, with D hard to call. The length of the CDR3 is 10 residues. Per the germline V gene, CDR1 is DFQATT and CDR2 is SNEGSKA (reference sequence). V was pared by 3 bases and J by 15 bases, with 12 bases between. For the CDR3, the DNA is TGCAGTGCTAGTTCCACTACTTCGTTCTTC. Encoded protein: CSASSTTSFF.

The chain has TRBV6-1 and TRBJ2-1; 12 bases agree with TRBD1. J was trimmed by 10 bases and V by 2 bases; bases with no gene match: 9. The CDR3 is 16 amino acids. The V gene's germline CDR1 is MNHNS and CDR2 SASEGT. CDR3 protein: CASSENVGTGGLEQFF. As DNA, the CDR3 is TGTGCCAGCAGTGAAAATGTAGGGACAGGGGGCTTGGAGCAGTTCTTC.

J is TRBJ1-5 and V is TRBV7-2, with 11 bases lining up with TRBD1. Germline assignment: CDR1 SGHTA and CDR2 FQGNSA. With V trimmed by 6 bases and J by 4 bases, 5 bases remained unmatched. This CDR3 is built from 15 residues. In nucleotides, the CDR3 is TGTGCCAGCAGTCCGGACAGGGGGCATAATCAGCCCCAGCATTTT. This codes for CASSPDRGHNQPQHF.

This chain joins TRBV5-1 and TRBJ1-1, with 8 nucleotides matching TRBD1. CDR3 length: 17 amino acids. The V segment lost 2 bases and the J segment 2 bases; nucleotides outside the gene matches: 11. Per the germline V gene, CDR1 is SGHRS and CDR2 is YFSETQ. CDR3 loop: CASSFRSQQGDNTEAFF. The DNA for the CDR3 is TGCGCCAGCAGCTTTCGCTCTCAACAGGGGGACAACACTGAAGCTTTCTTT.

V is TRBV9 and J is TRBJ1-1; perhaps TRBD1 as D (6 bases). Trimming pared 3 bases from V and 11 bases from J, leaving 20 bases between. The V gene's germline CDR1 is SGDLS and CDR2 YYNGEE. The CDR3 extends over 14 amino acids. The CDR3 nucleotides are TGTGCCAGCAGCGGGGGGCCAGGACCCAAAATGGCTTTCTTT. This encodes CASSGGPGPKMAFF.

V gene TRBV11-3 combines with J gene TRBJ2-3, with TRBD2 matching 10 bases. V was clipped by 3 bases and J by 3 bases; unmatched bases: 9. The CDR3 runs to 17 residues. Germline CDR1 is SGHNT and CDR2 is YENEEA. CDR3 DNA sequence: TGTGCCAGCAGCTTTCGGGAGCGGGGGGGCGGGACAGATACGCAGTATTTT. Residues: CASSFRERGGGTDTQYF.

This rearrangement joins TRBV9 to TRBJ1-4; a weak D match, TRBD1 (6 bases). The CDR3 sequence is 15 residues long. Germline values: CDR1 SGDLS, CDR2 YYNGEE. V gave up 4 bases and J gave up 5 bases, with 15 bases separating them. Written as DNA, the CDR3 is TGTGCCAGCAGCCCCCCGGGGCAGGGGAATGAAAAACTGTTTTTT. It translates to CASSPPGQGNEKLFF.

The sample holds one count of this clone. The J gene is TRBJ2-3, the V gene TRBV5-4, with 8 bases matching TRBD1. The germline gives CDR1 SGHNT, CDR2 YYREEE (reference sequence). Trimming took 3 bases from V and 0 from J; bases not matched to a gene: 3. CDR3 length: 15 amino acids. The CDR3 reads CASSYGQGSTDTQYF. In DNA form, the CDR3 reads TGTGCCAGCAGCTATGGACAGGGTAGCACAGATACGCAGTATTTT. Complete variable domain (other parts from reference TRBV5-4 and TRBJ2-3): ETGVTQSPTHLIKTRGQQVTLRCSSQSGHNTVSWYQQALGQGPQFIFQYYREEENGRGNFPPRFSGLQFPNYSSELNVNALELDDSALYLCASSYGQGSTDTQYFGPGTRLTVL.

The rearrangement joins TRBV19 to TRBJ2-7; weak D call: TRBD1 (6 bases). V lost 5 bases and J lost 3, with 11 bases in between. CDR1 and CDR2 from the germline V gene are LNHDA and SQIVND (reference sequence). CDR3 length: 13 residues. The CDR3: CASSRAGVYEQYF. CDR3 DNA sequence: TGTGCCAGTAGTCGCGCAGGGGTCTACGAGCAGTACTTC.

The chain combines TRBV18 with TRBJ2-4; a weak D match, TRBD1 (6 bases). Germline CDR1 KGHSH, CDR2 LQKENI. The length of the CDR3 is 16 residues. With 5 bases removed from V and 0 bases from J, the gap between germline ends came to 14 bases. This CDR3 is CASSTTGLRAKNIQYF. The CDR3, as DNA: TGTGCCAGCTCAACAACAGGGTTGAGAGCCAAAAACATTCAGTACTTC. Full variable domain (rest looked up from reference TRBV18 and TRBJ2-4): NAGVMQNPRHLVRRRGQEARLRCSPMKGHSHVYWYRQLPEEGLKFMVYLQKENIIDESGMPKERFSAEFPKEGPSILRIQQVVRGDSAAYFCASSTTGLRAKNIQYFGAGTRLSVL.

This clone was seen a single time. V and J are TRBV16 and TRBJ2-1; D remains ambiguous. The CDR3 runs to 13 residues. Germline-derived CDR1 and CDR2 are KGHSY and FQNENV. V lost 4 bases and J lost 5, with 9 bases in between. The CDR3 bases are TGTGCCAGCAGCCCGCGACTTAACAATGAGCAGTTCTTC. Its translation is CASSPRLNNEQFF.

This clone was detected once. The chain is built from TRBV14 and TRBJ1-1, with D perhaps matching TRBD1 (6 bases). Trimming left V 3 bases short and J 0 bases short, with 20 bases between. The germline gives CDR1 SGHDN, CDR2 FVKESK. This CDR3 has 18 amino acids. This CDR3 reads CASSQSRTARKLNTEAFF. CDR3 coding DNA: TGTGCCAGCAGCCAGAGTAGGACAGCTCGGAAGTTGAACACTGAAGCTTTCTTT. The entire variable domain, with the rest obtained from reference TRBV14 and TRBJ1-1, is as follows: EAGVTQFPSHSVIEKGQTVTLRCDPISGHDNLYWYRRVMGKEIKFLLHFVKESKQDESGMPNNRFLAERTGGTYSTLKVQPAELEDSGVYFCASSQSRTARKLNTEAFFGQGTRLTVV.

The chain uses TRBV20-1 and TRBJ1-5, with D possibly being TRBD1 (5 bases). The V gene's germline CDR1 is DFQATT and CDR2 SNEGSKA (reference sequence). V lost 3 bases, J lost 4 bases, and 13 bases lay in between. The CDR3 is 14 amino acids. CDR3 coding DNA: TGCAGTGCTAGTCCCGGCGCAGGGAATCAGCCCCAGCATTTT. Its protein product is CSASPGAGNQPQHF.

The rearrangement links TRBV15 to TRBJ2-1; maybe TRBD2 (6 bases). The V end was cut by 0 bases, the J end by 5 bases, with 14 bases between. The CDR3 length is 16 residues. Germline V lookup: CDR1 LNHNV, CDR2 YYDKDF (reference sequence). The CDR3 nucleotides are TGTGCCACCAGCAGAGACGGGAGCGGTAATCACAATGAGCAGTTCTTC. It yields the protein CATSRDGSGNHNEQFF.

As DNA, the CDR3 is TGCGCCAGCAGCTTGGCCGACAGTACGGGCCATTCACCCCTCCACTTT. This translates into CASSLADSTGHSPLHF. V usage is TRBV5-1 and J usage is TRBJ1-6, with D possibly TRBD1 on 5 matching bases. This CDR3 is 16 amino acids long. Germline CDR1 and CDR2: SGHRS and YFSETQ. The ends were cut back, 0 bases at V and 8 bases at J, with 15 bases in the middle.

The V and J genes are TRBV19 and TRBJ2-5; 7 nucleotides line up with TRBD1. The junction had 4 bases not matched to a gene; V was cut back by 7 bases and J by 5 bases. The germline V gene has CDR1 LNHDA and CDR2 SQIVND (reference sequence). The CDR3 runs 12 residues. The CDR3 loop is CASTSRGETQYF. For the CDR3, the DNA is TGTGCCAGTACCTCCAGGGGGGAGACCCAGTACTTC.

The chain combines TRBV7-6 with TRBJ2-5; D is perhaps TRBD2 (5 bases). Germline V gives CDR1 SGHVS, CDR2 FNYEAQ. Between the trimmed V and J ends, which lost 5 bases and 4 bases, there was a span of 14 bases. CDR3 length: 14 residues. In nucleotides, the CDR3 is TGTGCCAGCAGCCGCCTAGCATTCCGAGAGACCCAGTACTTC. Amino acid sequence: CASSRLAFRETQYF.

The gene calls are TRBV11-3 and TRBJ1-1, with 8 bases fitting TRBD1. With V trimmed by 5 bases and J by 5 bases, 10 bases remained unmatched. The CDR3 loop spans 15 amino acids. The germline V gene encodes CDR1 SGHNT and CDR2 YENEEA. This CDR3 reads CASSHRQGFGTEAFF. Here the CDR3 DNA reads TGTGCCAGCAGCCACCGACAGGGGTTCGGGACTGAAGCTTTCTTT.

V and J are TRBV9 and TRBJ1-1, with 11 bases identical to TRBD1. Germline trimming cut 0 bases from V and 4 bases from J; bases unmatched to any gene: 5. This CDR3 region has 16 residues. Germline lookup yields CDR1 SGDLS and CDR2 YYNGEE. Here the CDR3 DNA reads TGTGCCAGCAGCGTAGATGATGGGACAGGGGGCACTGAAGCTTTCTTT. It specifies CASSVDDGTGGTEAFF.